This TCR beta chain derives from a study of beta chain features in type 1 diabetes (dated by TCRdb to the late 2010s). For context, the study as a whole: Mean age, gender distribution, total cell number and subset yield did not differ between patients and healthy donors. A total of roughly 100,000,000 sorted cells were examined across all samples, and the number of cells per subset was strongly correlated with RNA yield. In the study, recently diagnosed type 1 diabetes patients and matched healthy donors were compared on the TCRB repertoires of their sorted circulating CD4+ T cell subsets. Regulatory and stem cell-like memory subsets were isolated from only 8 patients and roughly eight healthy donors, whereas naive and central memory subsets came from all 30 or so donors. Broader findings and caveats from the paper: Because small numbers of individuals were included in the HLA sub-analyses, any influence of HLA type on TCRB rearrangement was left unresolved. A moderate but significant shortening of TCRB CDR3 length was observed in type 1 diabetes patients in all four CD4+ subsets. Shorter templates might have been favored by PCR, but patient and control samples were amplified and corrected together, so both groups would have been affected equally by any skew. Because cDNA was sequenced instead of genomic DNA, highly expressing activated cells could be over-represented, though the groups showed no difference in activation or CD3 levels. At VDJ recombination sites, patients with type 1 diabetes made fewer insertions and deleted more nucleotides, a pattern implying thymic rearrangement abnormalities. Naive, central memory and regulatory TCRB repertoires appeared to be more similar among patients than among healthy donors.

Each donor gave one peripheral blood draw, about 110 mL on average, collected into heparinised tubes. A BD FACSAria II and a panel including CD45RO, CCR7, CD25, CD127, CD95 and CD27 were used to sort naive, central memory, regulatory and stem cell-like memory CD4+ T cells. Purity was above 95% for every sorted population. PBMCs were isolated right away by Lymphoprep density gradient centrifugation and were stained directly, without culture. To minimize batch effects, samples were stained and sorted in pairs, one healthy donor with one patient per experiment. The CDR3, cysteine through phenylalanine, is 11 amino acids long. Kept here is only the CDR3 DNA, which spans 33 bases and is read in frame from base 1. CDR1 and CDR2, per the germline V gene, are SNHLY and FYNNEI. V is cut by 8 bases and J by 7 bases, and the space between the germline ends is 11 bases. This clone was seen only a few times. The antigen it recognizes is unknown. Per-nucleotide qualities are absent, and no much larger clonotype sits a single base away.

The High Capacity cDNA Reverse Transcription Kit was used to reverse transcribe all of the isolated RNA, meaning that expressed TCRB transcripts were what got sequenced. Deep immunoSEQ sequencing was applied to naive, central memory and regulatory T cell samples, giving an average of about 3.7 million total reads per sample. Sorted cells were lysed in RLT buffer and RNA was extracted with DNase-treated RNeasy Micro or Mini kits, depending on cell number. Each cell subset was processed separately to prevent cross-contamination, with patient and healthy donor samples processed together. The immunoSEQ multiplex PCR was used to amplify TCRB sequences from cDNA, generating 87-bp fragments that spanned the CDR3 region. The amplicons were sequenced using the Illumina HiSeq platform. The study's own analysis went as follows. Synthetic template baselines were used to correct PCR bias computationally, reads within Hamming distance 2 were collapsed, and singletons that could not be merged were discarded. By aligning reads against IMGT, V, D and J genes, CDR3 length, and insertions or deletions at six rearrangement sites were assigned. Within each subset, clonotype counts were normalized to sorted cell number, and only after that were true diversity and Gini coefficients computed with the tcR R package. Repertoire sharing was quantified using the overlap coefficient calculated on TCRB nucleotide sequences. Out-of-frame TCRB sequences from naive cells were analyzed to stand in for the pre-selection repertoire. Sourced from immuneACCESS, this table was stored by TCRdb with only in-frame sequences that have V and J called. A share of the clones is absent; for the studies checked, an unresolved V gene accounts for under half, and the remainder has no known explanation. V, J and clone size were drawn from that table, and D and trimming were deduced from the DNA. This sample comprises a few hundred thousand clones, approximately 14% of them detected only once. The leading ten clones occupy under 0.04% of the sample.

The sequence joins TRBV2 to TRBJ2-5; a tentative D match to TRBD2 spans 7 bases. The receptor was isolated from a man aged 30-40 years in good health. Material: naive CD4+ T cells from blood. Reading the label with the study, this specimen's cell subset or site is: true naive CD4+ T cells. For the CDR3, the sequence is CASRGARTQYF. The nucleotide sequence reads TGTGCCAGCCGGGGGGCCCGGACCCAGTACTTC.